Below, 5 T cell receptor beta chains from the same sample are listed, as sequenced in a study of CD8 T cells in ankylosing spondylitis (dated by TCRdb to 2017 to 2019). Library preparation employed 5' RACE. The sequencing machine was an Illumina HiSeq 2500. The raw public data were reprocessed by TCRdb itself: fastp quality trimming at Q25, MiXCR clonotype calling, in-frame beta chains only. CDR3 protein sequences are deduplicated, and each keeps its most common genes and DNA. The sample table holds just under 350,000 distinct CDR3 sequences, of which under 15% were seen once. Roughly 1.1% of the sample rests with the top ten. Sequences were obtained from blood, either unsorted or a sorted T cell fraction (not recorded which). The origin of the receptors is a male donor with ankylosing spondylitis or in good health (not recorded which).

This clonotype turned up a few times. The chain couples TRBV12-3 or TRBV12-4 to TRBJ2-7; D may match TRBD1 or TRBD2 (5 bases each). V was trimmed by 3 bases and J by 5 bases, leaving 8 bases between them. The CDR3 is 12 residues long. Written as DNA, the CDR3 is TGTGCCAGCAGTTTGGGGGTCCACGAGCAGTACTTC. It specifies CASSLGVHEQYF.

This clonotype showed up just a few times. The chain joins TRBV25-1 to TRBJ1-2; 12 bases align to TRBD1. V gave up 2 bases and J gave up 14 bases; unmatched junction bases: 6. Germline CDR1 and CDR2: MGHDK and SYGVNS. The CDR3 extends over 13 amino acids. This CDR3 is CASSEGDRGQETF. DNA of the CDR3: TGTGCCAGCAGTGAAGGGGACAGGGGGCAAGAAACCTTC.

A few counts support this clonotype. This chain joins TRBV12-3 or TRBV12-4 and TRBJ1-1, with a weak D call TRBD1 (6 bases). The CDR3 loop spans 13 amino acids. Deletions cut 7 bases from V and 7 bases from J, with 16 bases between. In DNA, the CDR3 is TGTGCCAGCACTCCCCCCGGGACACTTGAAGCTTTCTTT. Translating gives CASTPPGTLEAFF.

The chain carries TRBV7-9 and TRBJ1-4; D is possibly TRBD1 (5 bases). CDR3 length: 15 amino acids. V was clipped by 0 bases and J by 10 bases, with 15 bases between them. The germline CDR1 and CDR2 sequences are SEHNR and FQNEAQ (reference sequence). The DNA for the CDR3 is TGTGCCAGCAGCTTAGCGGACACTCAAAGGTCAAAACTGTTTTTT. It encodes CASSLADTQRSKLFF.

This clonotype was counted a few times. This chain uses TRBV6-1 with TRBJ2-7; D gene unclear. The length of the CDR3 is 14 residues. Trimming removed 3 bases at V and 2 bases at J, with 11 bases between. Per germline, CDR1 MNHNS and CDR2 SASEGT. CDR3 amino acids: CASSDHPSTYEQYF. In nucleotides, the CDR3 is TGTGCCAGCAGTGACCACCCGAGTACCTACGAGCAGTACTTC.